The 13 T cell receptor beta chains below come from one sample, sequenced in a study of blood T cell repertoires in COVID-19. Profiling relied on immunoSEQ multiplex PCR, and the TCRdb table lists in-frame clones only, not all of them. The data hold 200,000 to 300,000 clones, with roughly 80% observed a single time. What was sequenced was peripheral blood. The source is a woman aged 60 to 75 with active or convalescent COVID-19.

The genes are TRBV5-4 and TRBJ1-4, with D possibly TRBD1 on 5 matching bases. The V end was cut by 4 bases, the J end by 0 bases, with 13 bases between. Per the germline V gene, CDR1 is SGHNT and CDR2 is YYREEE (reference sequence). This CDR3 comprises 16 residues. The CDR3 nucleotides read TGTGCCAGCAGCCTTCGAAGGGGCGCAACTAATGAAAAACTGTTTTTT. Protein product: CASSLRRGATNEKLFF.

This rearrangement joins TRBV7-9 to TRBJ2-7, with a weak D call TRBD1 (5 bases). CDR3 length: 16 residues. Germline V gene data show CDR1 as SEHNR and CDR2 as FQNEAQ (reference sequence). Trimming shortened V by 0 bases and J by 2 bases, and 14 bases separated the two germline ends. Here the CDR3 DNA reads TGTGCCAGCAGCTTAGCCCAGGGTCCCCTACCCTACGAGCAGTACTTC. The encoded protein is CASSLAQGPLPYEQYF.

This clone was found once. The chain links TRBV7-3 to TRBJ2-1, with D perhaps TRBD1 (6 bases). CDR1 is SGHTA and CDR2 is FQGTGA in the germline V gene. The CDR3 covers 15 residues. Trimming shortened V by 1 base and J by 4 bases, and 11 bases separated the two germline ends. CDR3 amino acids: CASSLMAGEYNEQFF. Here the CDR3 DNA reads TGTGCCAGCAGCTTAATGGCAGGGGAGTACAATGAGCAGTTCTTC.

The chain uses TRBV29-1 and TRBJ1-1, with a tentative D call TRBD1 (5 bases). Germline V gene lookup returns CDR1 SQVTM and CDR2 ANQGSEA. Trimming took off 5 bases at V and 4 bases at J, with 8 bases between the two ends. The CDR3 consists of 11 residues. CDR3 loop: CSVLRGTEAFF. The CDR3 bases are TGCAGCGTTTTAAGGGGCACTGAAGCTTTCTTT. The variable domain in full, completed from reference TRBV29-1 and TRBJ1-1, reads SAVISQKPSRDICQRGTSLTIQCQVDSQVTMMFWYRQQPGQSLTLIATANQGSEATYESGFVIDKFPISRPNLTFSTLTVSNMSPEDSSIYLCSVLRGTEAFFGQGTRLTVV.

The CDR3, as DNA: TGTGCCAGCCGGGAGGGGCAGGTCCGGTATTCACCCCTCCACTTT. Translating gives CASREGQVRYSPLHF. The chain uses TRBV27 and TRBJ1-6; a possible D gene is TRBD1 (5 bases). V was cut by 8 bases and J by 8 bases, with 19 bases left in between. This CDR3 is 15 amino acids long. Germline-derived CDR1 and CDR2 are MNHEY and SMNVEV (reference sequence).

The rearrangement links TRBV6-5 to TRBJ1-2, with D possibly matching TRBD1 (6 bases). Germline CDR1 MNHEY, CDR2 SVGAGI. The CDR3 consists of 13 residues. V gave up 7 bases and J gave up 3 bases, with 12 bases separating them. CDR3 in DNA: TGTGCCAGCATGGGGGGGCCGGACTATGGCTACACCTTC. Its translation is CASMGGPDYGYTF.

The rearrangement links TRBV2 to TRBJ1-6, with D maybe TRBD1 (6 bases). The germline V gene encodes CDR1 SNHLY and CDR2 FYNNEI. V lost 8 bases, J lost 10 bases, and 15 bases lay in between. The CDR3 runs to 13 residues. The CDR3 DNA sequence: TGTGCCAGCGTCAGAAACAGGGAATCACCCCTCCACTTT. Its protein product is CASVRNRESPLHF.

V gene TRBV10-3 combines with J gene TRBJ1-2; 7 bases fit TRBD1. The germline V gene has CDR1 ENHRY and CDR2 SYGVKD. This CDR3 is built from 14 residues. With V trimmed by 5 bases and J by 2 bases, 5 bases remained unmatched. The CDR3 DNA reads TGTGCCATCAGTTTTGACAGGGAGAACTATGGCTACACCTTC. Protein sequence: CAISFDRENYGYTF.

The rearrangement uses TRBV4-3 and TRBJ1-3; no clear D. The germline V gene encodes CDR1 LGHNA and CDR2 YSLEER. The CDR3 is 14 residues long. The V gene lost 1 base and the J gene lost 2 bases, with 6 bases spanning the gap. The CDR3 sequence is CASSQAPAGNTIYF. For the CDR3, the DNA is TGCGCCAGCAGCCAAGCTCCGGCTGGAAACACCATATATTTT.

The chain has TRBV29-1 and TRBJ1-5; 7 bases match TRBD1. The CDR3 covers 16 residues. CDR1 and CDR2 (germline): SQVTM, ANQGSEA. The V segment lost 6 bases and the J segment 0 bases; nucleotides outside the gene matches: 11. CDR3 sequence reads: CSVLTAGTDSNQPQHF. The DNA for the CDR3 is TGCAGCGTCCTCACCGCAGGGACAGATAGCAATCAGCCCCAGCATTTT.

For the CDR3, the DNA is TGTGCCAGCAGCCCGACCAACAGGGGGCATGGCTACACCTTC. This sequence encodes CASSPTNRGHGYTF. The J gene is TRBJ1-2, the V gene TRBV3-1 (or the pseudogene TRBV3-2); 9 nucleotides align to TRBD1. The CDR3 spans 14 residues. V shed 4 bases and J 6 bases; nucleotides not matched to a gene: 6. Germline CDR1 reads LGHDT; CDR2 reads YNNKEL (reference sequence).

The chain carries TRBV7-9 and TRBJ2-3; D possibly corresponds to TRBD2 (5 bases). Per germline, CDR1 SEHNR and CDR2 FQNEAQ (reference sequence). This CDR3 has 13 residues. Deletions cut 5 bases from V and 3 bases from J, with 9 bases between. The CDR3 reads CASSPPGTDTQYF. CDR3 DNA sequence: TGTGCCAGCAGCCCCCCGGGAACAGATACGCAGTATTTT.

The V and J genes are TRBV19 and TRBJ2-1; 7 bases are a match to TRBD2. The CDR3 covers 15 residues. Losses at the gene ends were 5 bases for V and 0 bases for J; bases not matched to a gene: 4. The germline gives CDR1 LNHDA, CDR2 SQIVND (reference sequence). Here the CDR3 reads CASSLASGSYNEQFF. In DNA, the CDR3 is TGTGCCAGTAGTCTAGCTAGCGGCTCCTACAATGAGCAGTTCTTC.